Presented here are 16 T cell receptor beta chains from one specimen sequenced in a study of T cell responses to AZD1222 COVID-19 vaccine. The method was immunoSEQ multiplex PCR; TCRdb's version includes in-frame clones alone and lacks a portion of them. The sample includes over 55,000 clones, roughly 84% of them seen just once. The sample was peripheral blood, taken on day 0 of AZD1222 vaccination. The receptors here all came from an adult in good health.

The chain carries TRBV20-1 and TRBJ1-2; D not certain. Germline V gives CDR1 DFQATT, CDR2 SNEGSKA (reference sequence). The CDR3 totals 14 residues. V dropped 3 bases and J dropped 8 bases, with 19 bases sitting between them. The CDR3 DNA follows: TGCAGTGCTAGTTACCCAGGCCGCCTGGCGGGCTACACCTTC. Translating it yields CSASYPGRLAGYTF.

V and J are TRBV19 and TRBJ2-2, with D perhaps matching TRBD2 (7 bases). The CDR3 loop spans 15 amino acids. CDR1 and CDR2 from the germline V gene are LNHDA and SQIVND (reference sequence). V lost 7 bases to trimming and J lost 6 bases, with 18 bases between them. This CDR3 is CASNLGGPLSGELFF. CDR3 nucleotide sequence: TGTGCCAGTAACCTGGGGGGGCCACTTTCCGGGGAGCTGTTTTTT.

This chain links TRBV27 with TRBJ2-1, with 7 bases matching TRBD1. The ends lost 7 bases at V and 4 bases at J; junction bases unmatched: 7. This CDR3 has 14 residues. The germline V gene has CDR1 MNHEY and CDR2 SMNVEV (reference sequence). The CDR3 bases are TGTGCCAGCACAGGGGACAGCAGTTACAATGAGCAGTTCTTC. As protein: CASTGDSSYNEQFF.

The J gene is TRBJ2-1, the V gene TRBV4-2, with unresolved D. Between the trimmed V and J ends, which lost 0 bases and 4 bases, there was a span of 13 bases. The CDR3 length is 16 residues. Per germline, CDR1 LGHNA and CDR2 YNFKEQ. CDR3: CASSQDSDRKYNEQFF. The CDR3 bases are TGTGCCAGCAGCCAAGACTCGGACCGAAAATACAATGAGCAGTTCTTC.

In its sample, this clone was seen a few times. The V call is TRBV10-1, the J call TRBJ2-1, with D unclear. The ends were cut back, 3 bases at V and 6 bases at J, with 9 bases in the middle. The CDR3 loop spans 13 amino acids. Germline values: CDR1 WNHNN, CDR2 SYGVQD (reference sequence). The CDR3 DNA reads TGCGCCAGCAGTGAAGCTTTTGCCAATGAGCAGTTCTTC. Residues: CASSEAFANEQFF.

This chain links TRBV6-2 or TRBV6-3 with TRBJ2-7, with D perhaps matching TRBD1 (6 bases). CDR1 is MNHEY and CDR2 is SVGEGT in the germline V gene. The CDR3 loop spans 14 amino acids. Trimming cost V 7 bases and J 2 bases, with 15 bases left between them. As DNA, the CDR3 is TGTGCCAGCACCCCGACAGGCCGGGCCTACGAGCAGTACTTC. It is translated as CASTPTGRAYEQYF.

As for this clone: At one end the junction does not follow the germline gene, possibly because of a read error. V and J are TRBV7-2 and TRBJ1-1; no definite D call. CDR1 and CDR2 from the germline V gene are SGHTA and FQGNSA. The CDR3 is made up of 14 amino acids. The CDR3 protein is CASSLAYSNAEAFF. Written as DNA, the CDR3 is TGTGCCAGCAGCCTCGCCTATTCGAACGCTGAAGCTTTCTTT. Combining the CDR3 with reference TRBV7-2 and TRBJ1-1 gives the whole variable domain GAGVSQSPSNKVTEKGKDVELRCDPISGHTALYWYRQSLGQGLEFLIYFQGNSAPDKSGLPSDRFSAERTGGSVSTLTIQRTQQEDSAVYLCASSLAYSNAEAFFGQGTRLTVV.

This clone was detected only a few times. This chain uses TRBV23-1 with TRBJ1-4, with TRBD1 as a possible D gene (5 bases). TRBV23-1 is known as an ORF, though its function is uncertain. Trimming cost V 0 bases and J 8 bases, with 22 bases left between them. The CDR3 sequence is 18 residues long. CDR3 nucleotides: TGCGCCAGCAGTCAATCTGGGGACCCCAAGCCCGGTGAGGAAAAACTGTTTTTT. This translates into CASSQSGDPKPGEEKLFF.

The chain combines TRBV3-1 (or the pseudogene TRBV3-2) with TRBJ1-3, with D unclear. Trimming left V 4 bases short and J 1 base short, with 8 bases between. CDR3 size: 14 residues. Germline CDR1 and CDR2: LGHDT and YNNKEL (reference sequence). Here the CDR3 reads CASSPSVSGNTIYF. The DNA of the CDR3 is TGTGCCAGCAGCCCTAGCGTGTCTGGAAACACCATATATTTT.

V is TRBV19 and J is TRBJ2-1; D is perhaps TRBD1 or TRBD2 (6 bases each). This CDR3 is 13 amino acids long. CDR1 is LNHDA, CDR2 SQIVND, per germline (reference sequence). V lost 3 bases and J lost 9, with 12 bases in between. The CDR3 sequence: CASSMARGGEQFF. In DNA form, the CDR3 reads TGTGCCAGTAGTATGGCCAGGGGAGGTGAGCAGTTCTTC. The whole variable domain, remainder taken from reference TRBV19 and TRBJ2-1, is DGGITQSPKYLFRKEGQNVTLSCEQNLNHDAMYWYRQDPGQGLRLIYYSQIVNDFQKGDIAEGYSVSREKKESFPLTVTSAQKNPTAFYLCASSMARGGEQFFGPGTRLTVL.

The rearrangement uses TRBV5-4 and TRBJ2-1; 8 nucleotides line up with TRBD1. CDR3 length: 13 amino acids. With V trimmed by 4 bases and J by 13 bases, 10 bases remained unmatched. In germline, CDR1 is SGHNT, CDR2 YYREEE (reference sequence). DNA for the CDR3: TGTGCCAGCAGCATTATCGGACAGGGCCGACAGTTCTTC. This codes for CASSIIGQGRQFF.

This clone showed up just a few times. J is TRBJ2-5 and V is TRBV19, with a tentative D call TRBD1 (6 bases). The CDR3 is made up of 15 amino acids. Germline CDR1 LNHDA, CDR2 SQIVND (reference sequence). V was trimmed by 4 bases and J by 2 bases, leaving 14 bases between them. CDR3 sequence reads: CASSSLQGGQETQYF. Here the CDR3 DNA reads TGTGCCAGTAGTAGCCTACAGGGTGGTCAAGAGACCCAGTACTTC.

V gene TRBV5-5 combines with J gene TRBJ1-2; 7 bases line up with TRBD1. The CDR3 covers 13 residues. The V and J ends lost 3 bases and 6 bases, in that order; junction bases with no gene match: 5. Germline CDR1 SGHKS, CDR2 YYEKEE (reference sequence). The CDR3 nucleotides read TGTGCCAGCAGCTCAAACAGGGGTCATGGCTACACCTTC. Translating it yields CASSSNRGHGYTF.

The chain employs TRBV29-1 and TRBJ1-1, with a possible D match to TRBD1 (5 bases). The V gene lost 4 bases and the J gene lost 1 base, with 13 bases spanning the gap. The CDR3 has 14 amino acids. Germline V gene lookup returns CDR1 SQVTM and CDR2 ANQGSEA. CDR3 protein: CSVVNLGTNTEAFF. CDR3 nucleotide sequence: TGCAGCGTTGTAAATCTGGGGACGAACACTGAAGCTTTCTTT.

The CDR3 DNA reads TGTGCCAGCTCACGTCGGGGGGCCCACCCCCCCAATGAGCAGTTCTTC. The encoded protein is CASSRRGAHPPNEQFF. The rearrangement joins TRBV18 to TRBJ2-1, with D possibly matching TRBD2 (7 bases). Trimming removed 4 bases from V and 6 bases from J, with 19 bases in between. The CDR3 spans 16 residues. The V gene's germline CDR1 is KGHSH and CDR2 LQKENI.

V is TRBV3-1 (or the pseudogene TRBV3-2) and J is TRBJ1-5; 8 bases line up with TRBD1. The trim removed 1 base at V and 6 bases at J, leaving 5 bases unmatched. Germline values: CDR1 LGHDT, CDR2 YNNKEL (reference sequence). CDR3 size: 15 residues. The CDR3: CASSQGTGGSQPQHF. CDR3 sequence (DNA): TGTGCCAGCAGCCAAGGAACAGGGGGAAGTCAGCCCCAGCATTTT.